Below, one T cell receptor (beta chain) is given with its context. The data originate from a study of T-cell reconstitution after alpha-beta-depleted transplantation in children. Unique molecular identifiers were incorporated into the prepared TCRbeta library. TCRdb redid the calling of the PCR reads with MiXCR, one entry per CDR3 protein. The sample includes about a million distinct CDR3 sequences, roughly 29% of them seen just once. The CDR3 length is 13 residues. V was pared by 6 bases and J by 5 bases, with 4 bases of the junction left unmatched. The clonotype was recovered from a boy younger than two who had a stem cell transplant for SCID, so the T cells may come from the graft donor. The sequenced sample was PBMCs, mostly from graft donor cells, obtained 360 days after TCRalphabeta/CD19-depleted stem cell transplant. The chain uses TRBV12-3 or TRBV12-4 and TRBJ1-2; TRBD1 aligns across 9 bases. The CDR3 region has the DNA TGTGCCAGCAGGTCGACAGGGGGATATGGCTACACCTTC. Translated, it gives CASRSTGGYGYTF.